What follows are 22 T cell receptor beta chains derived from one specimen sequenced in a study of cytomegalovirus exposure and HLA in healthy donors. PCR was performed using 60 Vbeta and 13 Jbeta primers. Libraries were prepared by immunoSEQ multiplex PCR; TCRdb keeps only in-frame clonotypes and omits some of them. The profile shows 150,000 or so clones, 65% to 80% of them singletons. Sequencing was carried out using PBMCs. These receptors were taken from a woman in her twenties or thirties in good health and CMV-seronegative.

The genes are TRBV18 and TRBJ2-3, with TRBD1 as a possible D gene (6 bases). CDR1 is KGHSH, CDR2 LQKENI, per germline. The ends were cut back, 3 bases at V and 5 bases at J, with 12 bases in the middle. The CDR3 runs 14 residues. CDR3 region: CASSPNSGEDTQYF. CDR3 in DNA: TGTGCCAGCTCACCCAACTCAGGGGAAGATACGCAGTATTTT.

The CDR3 sequence: CASSQPSGSYEQYF. CDR3 sequence (DNA): TGCGCCAGCAGCCAACCCAGCGGCTCCTACGAGCAGTACTTC. The chain recombines TRBV5-1 with TRBJ2-7, with D perhaps TRBD2 (5 bases). Per germline, CDR1 SGHRS and CDR2 YFSETQ. This CDR3 has 14 residues. V lost 4 bases and J lost 0, with 11 bases in between.

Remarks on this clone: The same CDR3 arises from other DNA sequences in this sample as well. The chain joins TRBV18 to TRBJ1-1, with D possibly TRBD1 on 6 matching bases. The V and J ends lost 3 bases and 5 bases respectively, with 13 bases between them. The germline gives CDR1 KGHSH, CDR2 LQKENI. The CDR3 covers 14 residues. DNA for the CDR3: TGTGCCAGCTCACCCGGAACAGGGAGAACTGAAGCTTTCTTT. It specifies CASSPGTGRTEAFF.

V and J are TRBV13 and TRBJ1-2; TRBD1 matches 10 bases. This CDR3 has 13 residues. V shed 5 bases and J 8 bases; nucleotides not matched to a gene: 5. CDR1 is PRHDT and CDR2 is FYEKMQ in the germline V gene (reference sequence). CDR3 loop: CASSGTTGGGYTF. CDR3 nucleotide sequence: TGTGCCAGCAGCGGAACGACAGGGGGCGGCTACACCTTC.

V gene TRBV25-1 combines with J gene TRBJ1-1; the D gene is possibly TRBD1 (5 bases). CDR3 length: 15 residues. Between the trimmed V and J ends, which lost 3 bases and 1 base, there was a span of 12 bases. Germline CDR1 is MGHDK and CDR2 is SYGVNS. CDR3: CASSDPRAGNTEAFF. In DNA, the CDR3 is TGTGCCAGCAGTGACCCCAGGGCAGGGAACACTGAAGCTTTCTTT.

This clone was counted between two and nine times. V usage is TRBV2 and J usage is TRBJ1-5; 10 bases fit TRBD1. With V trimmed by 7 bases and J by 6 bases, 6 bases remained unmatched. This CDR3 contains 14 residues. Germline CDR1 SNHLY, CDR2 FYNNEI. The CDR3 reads CASTQTGGVQPQHF. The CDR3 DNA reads TGTGCCAGCACCCAGACAGGGGGCGTTCAGCCCCAGCATTTT.

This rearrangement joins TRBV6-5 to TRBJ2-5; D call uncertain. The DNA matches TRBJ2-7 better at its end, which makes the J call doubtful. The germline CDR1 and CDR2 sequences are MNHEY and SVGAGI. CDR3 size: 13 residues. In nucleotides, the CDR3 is TGTGCCAGCAGTTACTCGAACGCCTACGAGCAGTACTTC. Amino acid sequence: CASSYSNAYEQYF.

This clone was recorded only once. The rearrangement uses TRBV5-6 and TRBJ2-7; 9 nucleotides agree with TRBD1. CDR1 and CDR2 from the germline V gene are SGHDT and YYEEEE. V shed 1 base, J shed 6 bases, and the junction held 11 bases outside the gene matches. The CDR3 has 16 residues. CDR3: CASSLYRGQGFSEQYF. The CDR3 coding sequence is TGTGCCAGCAGCTTGTATCGCGGACAGGGGTTTAGCGAGCAGTACTTC.

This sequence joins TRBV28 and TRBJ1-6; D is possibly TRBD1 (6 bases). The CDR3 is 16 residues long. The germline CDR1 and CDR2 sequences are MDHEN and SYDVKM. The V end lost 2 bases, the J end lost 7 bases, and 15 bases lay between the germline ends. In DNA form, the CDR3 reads TGTGCCAGCAGTTTAAGGTGGGGCAGGGGAAATTCACCCCTCCACTTT. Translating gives CASSLRWGRGNSPLHF.

The CDR3 protein is CASSFRTGWDEKLFF. DNA for the CDR3: TGTGCCAGCAGCTTCCGGACAGGGTGGGATGAAAAACTGTTTTTT. The V and J genes are TRBV11-2 and TRBJ1-4; 8 bases are a match to TRBD1. CDR3 size: 15 residues. In germline, CDR1 is SGHAT, CDR2 FQNNGV. V lost 3 bases to trimming and J lost 6 bases; unmatched junction nucleotides: 6.

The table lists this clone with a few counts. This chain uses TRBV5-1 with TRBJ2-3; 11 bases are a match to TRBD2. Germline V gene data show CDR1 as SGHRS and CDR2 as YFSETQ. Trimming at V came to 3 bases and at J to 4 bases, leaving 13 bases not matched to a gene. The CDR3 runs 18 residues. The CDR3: CASSWGTSGPLGADTQYF. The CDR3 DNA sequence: TGCGCCAGCAGCTGGGGGACTAGCGGACCCCTGGGGGCAGATACGCAGTATTTT.

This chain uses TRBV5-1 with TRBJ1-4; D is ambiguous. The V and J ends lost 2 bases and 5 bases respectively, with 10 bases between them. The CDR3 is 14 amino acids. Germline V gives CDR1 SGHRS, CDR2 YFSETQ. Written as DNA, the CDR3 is TGCGCCAGCAGCTTAAAAGAGGGCAATGAAAAACTGTTTTTT. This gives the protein CASSLKEGNEKLFF. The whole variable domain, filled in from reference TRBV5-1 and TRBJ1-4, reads KAGVTQTPRYLIKTRGQQVTLSCSPISGHRSVSWYQQTPGQGLQFLFEYFSETQRNKGNFPGRFSGRQFSNSRSEMNVSTLELGDSALYLCASSLKEGNEKLFFGSGTQLSVL.

The CDR3 spells CAWSVYFRSGRAFKNIQYF. DNA for the CDR3: TGTGCCTGGAGTGTCTACTTCCGGAGCGGGAGGGCCTTCAAAAACATTCAGTACTTC. The chain recombines TRBV30 with TRBJ2-4, with 10 positions matching TRBD2. Germline trimming cut 0 bases from V and 3 bases from J; bases unmatched to any gene: 14. The CDR3 covers 19 residues. CDR1 is GTSNPN, CDR2 SVGIG, per germline (reference sequence).

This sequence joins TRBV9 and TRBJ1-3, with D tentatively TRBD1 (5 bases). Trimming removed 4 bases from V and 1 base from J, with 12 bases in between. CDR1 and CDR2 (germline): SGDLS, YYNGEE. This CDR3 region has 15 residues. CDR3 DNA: TGTGCCAGCAGCCCCCAGGGCCCTTCTGGAAACACCATATATTTT. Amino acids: CASSPQGPSGNTIYF.

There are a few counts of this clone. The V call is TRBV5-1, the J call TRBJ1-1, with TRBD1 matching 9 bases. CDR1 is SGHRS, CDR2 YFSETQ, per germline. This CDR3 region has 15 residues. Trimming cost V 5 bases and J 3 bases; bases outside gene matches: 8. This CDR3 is CASSFGGQGYTEAFF. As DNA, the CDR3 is TGCGCCAGCAGTTTTGGGGGACAGGGCTACACTGAAGCTTTCTTT.

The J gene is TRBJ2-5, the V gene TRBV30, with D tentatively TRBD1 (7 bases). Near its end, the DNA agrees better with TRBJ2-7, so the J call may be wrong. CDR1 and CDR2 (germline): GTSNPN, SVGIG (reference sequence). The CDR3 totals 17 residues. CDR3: CAWSGRLGTAGTYEQYF. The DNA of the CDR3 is TGTGCCTGGAGTGGGCGGTTGGGGACAGCGGGCACCTACGAGCAGTACTTC.

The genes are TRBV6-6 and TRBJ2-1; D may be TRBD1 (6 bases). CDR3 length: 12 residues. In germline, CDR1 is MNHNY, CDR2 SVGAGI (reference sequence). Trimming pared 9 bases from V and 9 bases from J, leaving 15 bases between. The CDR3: CASNPGDGEQFF. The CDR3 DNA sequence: TGTGCCAGTAACCCAGGGGACGGTGAGCAGTTCTTC.

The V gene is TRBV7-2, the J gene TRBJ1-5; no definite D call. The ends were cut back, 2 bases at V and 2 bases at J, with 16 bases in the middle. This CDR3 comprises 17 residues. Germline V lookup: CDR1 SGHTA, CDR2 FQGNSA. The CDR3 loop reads CASSLIFPEVGNQPQHF. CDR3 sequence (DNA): TGTGCCAGCAGCTTAATCTTCCCCGAGGTAGGCAATCAGCCCCAGCATTTT.

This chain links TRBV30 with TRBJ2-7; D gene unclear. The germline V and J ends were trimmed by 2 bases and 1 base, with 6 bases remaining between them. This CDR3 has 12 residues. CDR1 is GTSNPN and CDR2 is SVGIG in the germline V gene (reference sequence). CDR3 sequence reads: CAWSKRSYEQYF. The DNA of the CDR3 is TGTGCCTGGAGTAAGCGTTCCTACGAGCAGTACTTC.

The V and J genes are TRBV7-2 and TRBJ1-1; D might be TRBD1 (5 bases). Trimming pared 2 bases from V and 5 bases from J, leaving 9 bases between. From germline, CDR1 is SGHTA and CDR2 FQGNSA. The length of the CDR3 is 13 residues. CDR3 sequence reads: CASSLREGTEAFF. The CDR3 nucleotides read TGTGCCAGCAGCTTAAGGGAGGGGACTGAAGCTTTCTTT.

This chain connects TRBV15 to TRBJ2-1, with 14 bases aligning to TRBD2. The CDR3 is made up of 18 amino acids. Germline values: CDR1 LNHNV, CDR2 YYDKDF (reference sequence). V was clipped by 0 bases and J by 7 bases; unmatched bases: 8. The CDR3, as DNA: TGTGCCACCAGCAGAGACCGACTAGCGGGGGGGCCAATGAATGAGCAGTTCTTC. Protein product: CATSRDRLAGGPMNEQFF.

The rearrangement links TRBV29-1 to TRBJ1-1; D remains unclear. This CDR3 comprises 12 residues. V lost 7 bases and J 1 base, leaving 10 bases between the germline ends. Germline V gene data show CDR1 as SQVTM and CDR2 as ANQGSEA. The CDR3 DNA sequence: TGCAGCGCTTCCTATGGGAACACTGAAGCTTTCTTT. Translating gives CSASYGNTEAFF. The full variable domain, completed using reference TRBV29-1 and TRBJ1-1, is SAVISQKPSRDICQRGTSLTIQCQVDSQVTMMFWYRQQPGQSLTLIATANQGSEATYESGFVIDKFPISRPNLTFSTLTVSNMSPEDSSIYLCSASYGNTEAFFGQGTRLTVV.